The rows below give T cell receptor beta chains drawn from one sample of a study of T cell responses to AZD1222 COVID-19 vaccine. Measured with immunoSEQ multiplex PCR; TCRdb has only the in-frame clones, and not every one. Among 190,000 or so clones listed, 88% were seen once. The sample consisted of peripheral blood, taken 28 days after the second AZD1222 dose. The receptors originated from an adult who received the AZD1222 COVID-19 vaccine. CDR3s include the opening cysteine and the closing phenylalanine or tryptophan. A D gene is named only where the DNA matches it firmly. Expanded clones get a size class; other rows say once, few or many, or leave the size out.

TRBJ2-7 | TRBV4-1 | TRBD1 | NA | TGCGCCAGCAGCCCCCCCCTGGGACAGGGGTTACCGGGCGGCCACGAGCAGTACTTC | CASSPPLGQGLPGGHEQYF
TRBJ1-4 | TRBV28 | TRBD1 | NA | TGTGCCAGCAGTTTATCACAGGGGAATGAAAAACTGTTTTTT | CASSLSQGNEKLFF
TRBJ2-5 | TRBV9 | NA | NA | TGTGCCAGCAGCGTAGCGGATCAAGAGACCCAGTACTTC | CASSVADQETQYF
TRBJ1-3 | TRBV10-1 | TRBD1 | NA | TGCGCCAGACGCATACCGGGACAGCTCTCTGGAAACACCATATATTTT | CARRIPGQLSGNTIYF
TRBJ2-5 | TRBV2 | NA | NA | TGTGCCAGCAGCTGGGAGAAGGGGGAGACCCAGTACTTC | CASSWEKGETQYF
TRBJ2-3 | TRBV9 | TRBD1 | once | TGTGCCAGCAGCGTAGGTCTACAGGGGAACACAGATACGCAGTATTTT | CASSVGLQGNTDTQYF
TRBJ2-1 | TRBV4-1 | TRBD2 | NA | TGCGCCAGCAGCCAAGTAGGGCTAGCGGGAGGAGGCAATGAGCAGTTCTTC | CASSQVGLAGGGNEQFF
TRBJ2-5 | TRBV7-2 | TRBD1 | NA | TGTGCCAGCAGTTTCGGACAGGGGAATCAAGAGACCCAGTACTTC | CASSFGQGNQETQYF
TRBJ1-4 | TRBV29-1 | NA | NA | TGCAGCGGAACGCTGTTGGGAGGTCGTGGTGAAAAACTGTTTTTT | CSGTLLGGRGEKLFF
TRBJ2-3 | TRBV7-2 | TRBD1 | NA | TGTGCCAGCAGCCAGCGGACAGGCGGAGCCACAGATACGCAGTATTTT | CASSQRTGGATDTQYF
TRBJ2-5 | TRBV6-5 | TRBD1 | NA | TGTGCCAGCAGTCGACAGGGGTTGAAGACCCAGTACTTC | CASSRQGLKTQYF
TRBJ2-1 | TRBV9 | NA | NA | TGTGCCAGCAGCGTGATCGGGGCCTCCTACAATGAGCAGTTCTTC | CASSVIGASYNEQFF
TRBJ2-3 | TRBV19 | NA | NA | TGTGCCAGTAGTACAGTGCTAGGTACGCAGTATTTT | CASSTVLGTQYF
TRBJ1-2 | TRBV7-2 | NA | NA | TGTGCCAGCAGCTTAATCGGGGAGCAGTATGGCTACACCTTC | CASSLIGEQYGYTF
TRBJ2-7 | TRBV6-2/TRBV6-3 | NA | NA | TGTGCCAGCAGTTCGTACATGGTCAAGATGCGTCTCACCTACGAGCAGTACTTC | CASSSYMVKMRLTYEQYF
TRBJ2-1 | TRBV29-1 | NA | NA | TGCAGCGTTGAAACGAGTGGAGGGAAGTCCTACAATGAGCAGTTCTTC | CSVETSGGKSYNEQFF
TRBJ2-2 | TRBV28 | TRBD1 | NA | TGTGCCAGCAGTTTATATGCACAGGGGACGAACACCGGGGAGCTGTTTTTT | CASSLYAQGTNTGELFF